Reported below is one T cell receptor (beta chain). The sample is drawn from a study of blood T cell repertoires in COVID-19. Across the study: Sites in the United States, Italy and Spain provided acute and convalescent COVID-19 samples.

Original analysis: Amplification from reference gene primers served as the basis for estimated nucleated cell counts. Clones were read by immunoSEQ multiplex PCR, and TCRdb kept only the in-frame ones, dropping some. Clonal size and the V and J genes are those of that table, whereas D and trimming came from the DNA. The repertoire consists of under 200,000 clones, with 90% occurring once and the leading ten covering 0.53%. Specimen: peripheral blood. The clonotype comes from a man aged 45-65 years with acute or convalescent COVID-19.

This CDR3 reads CASSLNWGGVEQYF. The CDR3 DNA reads TGTGCCAGCTCCCTGAACTGGGGCGGCGTTGAGCAGTACTTC. This chain connects TRBV27 to TRBJ2-7, with a weak D call TRBD1 (5 bases). Germline values: CDR1 MNHEY, CDR2 SMNVEV (reference sequence). The V end was cut by 8 bases, the J end by 7 bases, with 21 bases between. This CDR3 has 14 residues.